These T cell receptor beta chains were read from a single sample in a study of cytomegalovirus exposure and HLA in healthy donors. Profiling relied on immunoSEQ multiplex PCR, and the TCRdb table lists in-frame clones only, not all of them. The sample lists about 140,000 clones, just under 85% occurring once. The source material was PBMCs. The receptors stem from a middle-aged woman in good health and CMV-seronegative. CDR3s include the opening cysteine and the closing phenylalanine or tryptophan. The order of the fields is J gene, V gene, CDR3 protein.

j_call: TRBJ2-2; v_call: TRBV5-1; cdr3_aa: CASSLSLAGESTGELFF
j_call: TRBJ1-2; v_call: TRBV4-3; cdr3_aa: CASSPAGGNYGYTF
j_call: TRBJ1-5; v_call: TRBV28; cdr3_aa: CASSQTPSRNQPQHF
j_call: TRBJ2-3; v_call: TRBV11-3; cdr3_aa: CASSLNGRGAGDTQYF
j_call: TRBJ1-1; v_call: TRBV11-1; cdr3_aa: CASSPRASNTEAFF
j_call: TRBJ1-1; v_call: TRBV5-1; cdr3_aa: CASSYGQGFLNTEAFF
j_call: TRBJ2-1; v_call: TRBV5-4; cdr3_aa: CASSTTRPNNEQFF
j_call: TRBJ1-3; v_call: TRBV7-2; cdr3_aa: CASSTRTGSYSGNTIYF
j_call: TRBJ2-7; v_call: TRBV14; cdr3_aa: CASSQARRGQYEQYF
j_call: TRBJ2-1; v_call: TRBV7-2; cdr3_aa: CASSLLGTSGMFNEQFF
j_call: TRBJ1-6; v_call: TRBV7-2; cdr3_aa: CASSFIQGASPLHF
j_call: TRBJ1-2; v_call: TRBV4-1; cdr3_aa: CASSQDGGLAYGYTF
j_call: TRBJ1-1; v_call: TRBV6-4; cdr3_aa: CASSDRPGLEAFF
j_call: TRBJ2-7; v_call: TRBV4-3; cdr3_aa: CASSQELAGASLIYEQYF
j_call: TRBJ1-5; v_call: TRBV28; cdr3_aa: CASTRDRGSQPQHF
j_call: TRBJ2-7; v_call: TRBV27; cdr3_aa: CASSLPGRVYEQYF
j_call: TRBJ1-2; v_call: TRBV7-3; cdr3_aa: CASSPDRGDGYTF
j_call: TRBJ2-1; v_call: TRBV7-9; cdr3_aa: CASSLEREGRDNEQFF
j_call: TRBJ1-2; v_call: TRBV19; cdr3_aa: CASSAGDSLHYYGYTF
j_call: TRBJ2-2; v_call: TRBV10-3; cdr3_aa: CAVSGTADGELFF
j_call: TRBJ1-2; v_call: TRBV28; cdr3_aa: CASSFGTGGLGYTF
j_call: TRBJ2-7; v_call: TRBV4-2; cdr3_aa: CASSQDRESYEQYF
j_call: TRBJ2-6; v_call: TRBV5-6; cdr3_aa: CASSYRRVSWANVLTF
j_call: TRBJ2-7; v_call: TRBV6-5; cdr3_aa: CASSYFGGQTYEQYF
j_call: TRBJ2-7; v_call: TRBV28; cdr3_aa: CASNGGSGEQYF
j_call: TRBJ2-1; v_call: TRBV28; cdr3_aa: CASTPPTNINEQFF
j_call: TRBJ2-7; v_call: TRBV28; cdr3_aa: CASSAGTGEEGSSYEQYF
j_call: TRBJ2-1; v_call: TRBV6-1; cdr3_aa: CASSESPTDEQFF
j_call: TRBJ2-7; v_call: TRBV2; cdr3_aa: CASKTGTYEQYF
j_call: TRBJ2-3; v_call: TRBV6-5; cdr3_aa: CASGLAGAADTQYF
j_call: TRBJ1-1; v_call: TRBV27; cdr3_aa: CASSLLHGQGMNTEAFF
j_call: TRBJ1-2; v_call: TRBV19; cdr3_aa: CASWGTGDYGYTF
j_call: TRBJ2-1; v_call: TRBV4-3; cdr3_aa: CASSRTKAGPEGNEQFF
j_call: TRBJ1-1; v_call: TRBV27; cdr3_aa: CASSFYRGNEAFF
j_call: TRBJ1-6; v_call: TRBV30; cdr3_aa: CAWSFAVGGNSPLHF
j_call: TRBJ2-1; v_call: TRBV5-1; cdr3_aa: CASESSGPTYNEQFF
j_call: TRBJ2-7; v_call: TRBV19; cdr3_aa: CASSIDYTPSGEQYF